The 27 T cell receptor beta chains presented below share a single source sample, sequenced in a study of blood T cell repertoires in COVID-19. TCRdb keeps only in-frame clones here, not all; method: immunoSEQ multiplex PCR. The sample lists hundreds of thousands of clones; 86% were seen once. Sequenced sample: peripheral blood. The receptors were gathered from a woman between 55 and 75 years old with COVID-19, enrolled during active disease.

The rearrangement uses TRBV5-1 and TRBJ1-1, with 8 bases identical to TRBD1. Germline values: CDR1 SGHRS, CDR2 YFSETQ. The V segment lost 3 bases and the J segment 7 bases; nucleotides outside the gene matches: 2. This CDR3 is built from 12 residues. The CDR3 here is CASSYTGGEAFF. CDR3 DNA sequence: TGCGCCAGCAGCTACACAGGGGGTGAAGCTTTCTTT.

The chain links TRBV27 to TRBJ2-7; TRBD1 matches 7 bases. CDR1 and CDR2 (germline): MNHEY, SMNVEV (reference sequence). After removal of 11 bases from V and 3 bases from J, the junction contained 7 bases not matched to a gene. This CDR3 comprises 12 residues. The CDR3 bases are TGTGCCTCCCGGGACAGAATCTACGAGCAGTACTTC. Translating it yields CASRDRIYEQYF.

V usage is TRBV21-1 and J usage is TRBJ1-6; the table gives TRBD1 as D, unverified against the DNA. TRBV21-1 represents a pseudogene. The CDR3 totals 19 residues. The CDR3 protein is CASSKAHETVNSYNSPLHF. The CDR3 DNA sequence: TGTGCCAGCAGCAAAGCGCACGAGACAGTAAACTCCTATAATTCACCCCTCCACTTT.

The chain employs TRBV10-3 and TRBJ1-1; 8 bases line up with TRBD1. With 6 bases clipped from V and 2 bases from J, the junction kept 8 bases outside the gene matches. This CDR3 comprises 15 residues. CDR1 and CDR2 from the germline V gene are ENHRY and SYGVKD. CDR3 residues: CAIRPGQEGNTEAFF. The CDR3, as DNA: TGTGCCATCAGACCGGGACAGGAGGGAAACACTGAAGCTTTCTTT.

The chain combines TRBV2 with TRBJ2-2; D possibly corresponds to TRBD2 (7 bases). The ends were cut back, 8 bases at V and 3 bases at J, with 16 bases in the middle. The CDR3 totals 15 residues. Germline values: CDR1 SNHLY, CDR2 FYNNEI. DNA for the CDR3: TGTGCCAGCGGCCGGAGGGGGGGCGACACCGGGGAGCTGTTTTTT. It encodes CASGRRGGDTGELFF.

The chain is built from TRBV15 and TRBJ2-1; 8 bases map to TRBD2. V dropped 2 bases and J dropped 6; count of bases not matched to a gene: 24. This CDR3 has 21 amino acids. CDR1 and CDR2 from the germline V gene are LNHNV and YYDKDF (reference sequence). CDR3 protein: CATSRPTTDLRGAWEPNEQFF. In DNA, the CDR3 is TGTGCCACCAGCAGACCGACGACGGACTTGCGGGGGGCTTGGGAACCCAATGAGCAGTTCTTC. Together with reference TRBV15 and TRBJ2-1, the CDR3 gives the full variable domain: DAMVIQNPRYQVTQFGKPVTLSCSQTLNHNVMYWYQQKSSQAPKLLFHYYDKDFNNEADTPDNFQSRRPNTSFCFLDIRSPGLGDTAMYLCATSRPTTDLRGAWEPNEQFFGPGTRLTVL.

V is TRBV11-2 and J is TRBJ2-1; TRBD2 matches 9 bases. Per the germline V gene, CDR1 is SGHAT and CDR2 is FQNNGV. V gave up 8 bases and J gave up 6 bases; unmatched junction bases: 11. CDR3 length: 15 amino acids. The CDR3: CASARLAGKINEQFF. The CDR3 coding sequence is TGTGCCAGCGCCAGGCTAGCGGGGAAAATCAATGAGCAGTTCTTC.

The CDR3 DNA sequence: TGTGCCAGCAGTTTTCTACGGTCACCCCTCCACTTT. Its protein is CASSFLRSPLHF. V gene TRBV12-3 or TRBV12-4 combines with J gene TRBJ1-6, with D unresolved. This CDR3 has 12 residues. V was cut by 3 bases and J by 10 bases, with 7 bases left in between.

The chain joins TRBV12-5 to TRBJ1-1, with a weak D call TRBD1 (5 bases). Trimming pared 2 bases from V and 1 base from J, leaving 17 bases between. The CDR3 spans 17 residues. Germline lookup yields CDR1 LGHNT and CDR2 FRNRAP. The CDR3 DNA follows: TGTGCTAGTGGTTTGAATCAACCAGTTACAGGGAACACTGAAGCTTTCTTT. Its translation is CASGLNQPVTGNTEAFF.

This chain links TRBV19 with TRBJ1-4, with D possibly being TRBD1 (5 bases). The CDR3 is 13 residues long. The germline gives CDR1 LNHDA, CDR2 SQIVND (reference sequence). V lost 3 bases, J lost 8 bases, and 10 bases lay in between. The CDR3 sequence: CASSIPGAEKLFF. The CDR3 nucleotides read TGTGCCAGTAGTATCCCTGGGGCGGAAAAACTGTTTTTT. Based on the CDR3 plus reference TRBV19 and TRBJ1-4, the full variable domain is DGGITQSPKYLFRKEGQNVTLSCEQNLNHDAMYWYRQDPGQGLRLIYYSQIVNDFQKGDIAEGYSVSREKKESFPLTVTSAQKNPTAFYLCASSIPGAEKLFFGSGTQLSVL.

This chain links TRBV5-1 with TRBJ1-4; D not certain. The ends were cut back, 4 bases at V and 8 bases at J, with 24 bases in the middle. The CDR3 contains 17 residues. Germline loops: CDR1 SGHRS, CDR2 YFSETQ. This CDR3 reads CASSIPRSTAGGEKLFF. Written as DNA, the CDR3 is TGCGCCAGCAGCATCCCCCGATCGACGGCCGGCGGGGAAAAACTGTTTTTT. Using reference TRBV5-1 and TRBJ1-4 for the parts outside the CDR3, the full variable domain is KAGVTQTPRYLIKTRGQQVTLSCSPISGHRSVSWYQQTPGQGLQFLFEYFSETQRNKGNFPGRFSGRQFSNSRSEMNVSTLELGDSALYLCASSIPRSTAGGEKLFFGSGTQLSVL.

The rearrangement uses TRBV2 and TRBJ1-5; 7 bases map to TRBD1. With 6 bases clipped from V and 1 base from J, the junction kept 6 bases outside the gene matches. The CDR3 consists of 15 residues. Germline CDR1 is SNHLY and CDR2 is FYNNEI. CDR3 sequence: CASRAETGSNQPQHF. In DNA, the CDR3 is TGTGCCAGCAGGGCTGAGACAGGGAGCAATCAGCCCCAGCATTTT. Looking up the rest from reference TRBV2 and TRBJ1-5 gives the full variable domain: EPEVTQTPSHQVTQMGQEVILRCVPISNHLYFYWYRQILGQKVEFLVSFYNNEISEKSEIFDDQFSVERPDGSNFTLKIRSTKLEDSAMYFCASRAETGSNQPQHFGDGTRLSIL.

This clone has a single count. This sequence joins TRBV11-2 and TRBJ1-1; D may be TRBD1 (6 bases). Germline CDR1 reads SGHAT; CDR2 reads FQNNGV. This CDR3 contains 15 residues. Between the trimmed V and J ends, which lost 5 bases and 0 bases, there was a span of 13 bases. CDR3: CASSITGHLNTEAFF. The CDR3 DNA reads TGTGCCAGCAGCATCACGGGACACCTGAACACTGAAGCTTTCTTT. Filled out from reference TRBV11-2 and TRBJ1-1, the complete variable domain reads EAGVAQSPRYKIIEKRQSVAFWCNPISGHATLYWYQQILGQGPKLLIQFQNNGVVDDSQLPKDRFSAERLKGVDSTLKIQPAKLEDSAVYLCASSITGHLNTEAFFGQGTRLTVV.

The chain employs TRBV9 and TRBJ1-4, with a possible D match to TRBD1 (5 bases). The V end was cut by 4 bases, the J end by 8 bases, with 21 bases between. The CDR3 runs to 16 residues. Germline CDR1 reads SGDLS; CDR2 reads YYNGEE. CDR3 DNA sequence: TGTGCCAGCAGCCTCGCCACCGGGGGGGTGGGGGAAAAACTGTTTTTT. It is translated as CASSLATGGVGEKLFF.

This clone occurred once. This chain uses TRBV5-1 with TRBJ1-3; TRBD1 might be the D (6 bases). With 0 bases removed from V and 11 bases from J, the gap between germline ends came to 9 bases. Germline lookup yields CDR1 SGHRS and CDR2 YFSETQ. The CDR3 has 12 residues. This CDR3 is CASSLEGVPIYF. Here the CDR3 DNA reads TGCGCCAGCAGCTTGGAGGGGGTTCCCATATATTTT. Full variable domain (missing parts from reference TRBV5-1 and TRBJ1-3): KAGVTQTPRYLIKTRGQQVTLSCSPISGHRSVSWYQQTPGQGLQFLFEYFSETQRNKGNFPGRFSGRQFSNSRSEMNVSTLELGDSALYLCASSLEGVPIYFGEGSWLTVV.

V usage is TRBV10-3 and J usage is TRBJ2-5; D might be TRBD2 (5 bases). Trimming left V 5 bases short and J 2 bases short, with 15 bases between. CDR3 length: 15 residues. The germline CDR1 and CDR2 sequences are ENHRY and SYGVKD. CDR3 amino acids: CAISPGPGKQETQYF. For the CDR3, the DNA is TGTGCCATCAGTCCCGGGCCGGGAAAACAAGAGACCCAGTACTTC.

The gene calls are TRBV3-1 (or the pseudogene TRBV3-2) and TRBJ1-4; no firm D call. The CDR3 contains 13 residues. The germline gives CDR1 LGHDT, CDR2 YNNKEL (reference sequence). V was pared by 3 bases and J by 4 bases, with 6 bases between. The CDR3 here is CASSHGNNEKLFF. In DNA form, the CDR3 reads TGTGCCAGCAGCCATGGCAATAATGAAAAACTGTTTTTT.

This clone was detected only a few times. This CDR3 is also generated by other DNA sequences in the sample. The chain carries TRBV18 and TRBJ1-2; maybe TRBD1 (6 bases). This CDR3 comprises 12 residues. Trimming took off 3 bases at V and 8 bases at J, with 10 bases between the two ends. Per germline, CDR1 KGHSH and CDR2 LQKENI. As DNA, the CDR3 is TGTGCCAGCTCACCCAGGACAGACGGCTACACCTTC. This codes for CASSPRTDGYTF.

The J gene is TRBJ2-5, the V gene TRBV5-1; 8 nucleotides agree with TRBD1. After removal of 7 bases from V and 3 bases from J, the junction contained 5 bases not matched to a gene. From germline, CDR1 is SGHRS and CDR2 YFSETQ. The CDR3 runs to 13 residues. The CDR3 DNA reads TGCGCCAGCTCGATACAGGGGGAAGAGACCCAGTACTTC. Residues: CASSIQGEETQYF.

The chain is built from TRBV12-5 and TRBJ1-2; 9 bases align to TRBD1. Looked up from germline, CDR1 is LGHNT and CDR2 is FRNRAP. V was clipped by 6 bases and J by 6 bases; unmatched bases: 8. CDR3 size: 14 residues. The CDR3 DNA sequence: TGTGCTAGTGGAAACAGGGGGCAGGTTGATGGCTACACCTTC. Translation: CASGNRGQVDGYTF.

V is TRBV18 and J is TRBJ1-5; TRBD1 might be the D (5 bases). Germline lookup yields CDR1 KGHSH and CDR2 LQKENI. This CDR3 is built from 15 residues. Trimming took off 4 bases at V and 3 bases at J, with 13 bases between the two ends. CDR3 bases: TGTGCCAGCTCACAGGGCGGCAGGGCCAATCAGCCCCAGCATTTT. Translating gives CASSQGGRANQPQHF.

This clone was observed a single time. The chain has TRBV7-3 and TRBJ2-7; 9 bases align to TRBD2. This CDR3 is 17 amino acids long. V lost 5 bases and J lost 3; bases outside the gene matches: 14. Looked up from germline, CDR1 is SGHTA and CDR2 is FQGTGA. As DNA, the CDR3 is TGTGCCAGCAGCCCCAACCCCTCAGCGGGAGGTTTCTACGAGCAGTACTTC. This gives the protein CASSPNPSAGGFYEQYF.

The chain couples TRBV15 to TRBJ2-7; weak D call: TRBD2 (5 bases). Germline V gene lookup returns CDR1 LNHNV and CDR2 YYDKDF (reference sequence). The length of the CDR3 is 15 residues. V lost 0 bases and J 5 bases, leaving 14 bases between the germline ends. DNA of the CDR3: TGTGCCACCAGCAGAGATACTGGTTGGGGAGACGAGCAGTACTTC. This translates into CATSRDTGWGDEQYF.

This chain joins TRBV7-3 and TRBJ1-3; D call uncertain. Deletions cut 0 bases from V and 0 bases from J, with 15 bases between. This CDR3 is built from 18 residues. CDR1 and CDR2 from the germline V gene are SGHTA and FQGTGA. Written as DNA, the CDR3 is TGTGCCAGCAGCTTAACTATATACGAGGGCCACTCTGGAAACACCATATATTTT. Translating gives CASSLTIYEGHSGNTIYF. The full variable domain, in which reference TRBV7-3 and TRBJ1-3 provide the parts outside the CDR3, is GAGVSQTPSNKVTEKGKYVELRCDPISGHTALYWYRQSLGQGPEFLIYFQGTGAADDSGLPNDRFFAVRPEGSVSTLKIQRTERGDSAVYLCASSLTIYEGHSGNTIYFGEGSWLTVV.

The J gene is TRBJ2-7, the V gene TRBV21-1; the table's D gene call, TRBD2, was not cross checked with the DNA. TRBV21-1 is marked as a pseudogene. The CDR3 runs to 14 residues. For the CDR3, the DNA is TGTGCCAGCAGCCTCCGACTCCCGGGGGGCGAGCAGTACTTC. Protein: CASSLRLPGGEQYF.

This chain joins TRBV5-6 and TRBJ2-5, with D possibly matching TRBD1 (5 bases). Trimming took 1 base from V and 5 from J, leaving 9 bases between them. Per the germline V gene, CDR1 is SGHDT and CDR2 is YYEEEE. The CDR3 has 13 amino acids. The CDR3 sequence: CASSLPGMETQYF. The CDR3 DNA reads TGTGCCAGCAGCTTGCCAGGGATGGAGACCCAGTACTTC.

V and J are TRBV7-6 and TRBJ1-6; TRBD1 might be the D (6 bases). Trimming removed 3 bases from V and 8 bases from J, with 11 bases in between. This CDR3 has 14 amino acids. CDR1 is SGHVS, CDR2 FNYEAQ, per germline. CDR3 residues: CASSLRGRHSPLHF. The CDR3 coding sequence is TGTGCCAGCAGCTTGAGGGGGAGACATTCACCCCTCCACTTT.